These 30 T cell receptor beta chains were all obtained from the same sample, sequenced in a study of cytomegalovirus exposure and HLA in healthy donors. PCR primers comprised 60 Vbeta and 13 Jbeta primers. The repertoire was sequenced with immunoSEQ multiplex PCR; TCRdb's copy has only in-frame clones and lacks some. Among 150,000 to 200,000 clones listed, around 85% were seen once. Sample: PBMCs. Receptor source: a man aged 18 to 30 in good health and CMV-seronegative.

The CDR3 here is CASSPGTGIYGYTF. The CDR3 coding sequence is TGTGCCAGCAGCCCCGGGACAGGGATCTATGGCTACACCTTC. The chain links TRBV7-8 to TRBJ1-2; TRBD1 matches 9 bases. V lost 5 bases to trimming and J lost 4 bases; unmatched junction nucleotides: 5. The length of the CDR3 is 14 residues. From germline, CDR1 is SGHVS and CDR2 FQNEAQ.

The genes are TRBV18 and TRBJ1-4; 8 nucleotides agree with TRBD1. Germline-derived CDR1 and CDR2 are KGHSH and LQKENI. This CDR3 contains 15 residues. V was clipped by 5 bases and J by 7 bases; unmatched bases: 9. The CDR3 DNA is TGTGCCAGCTCAACAAACCAGGGGGCCGGTGAAAAACTGTTTTTT. Protein: CASSTNQGAGEKLFF.

The J gene is TRBJ2-3, the V gene TRBV5-1; perhaps TRBD1 as D (6 bases). Trimming shortened V by 3 bases and J by 3 bases, and 14 bases separated the two germline ends. Germline V gene lookup returns CDR1 SGHRS and CDR2 YFSETQ. The CDR3 totals 15 residues. CDR3 sequence: CASSYLGGRTDTQYF. CDR3 sequence (DNA): TGCGCCAGCAGCTACCTAGGGGGTCGGACAGATACGCAGTATTTT.

V is TRBV4-3 and J is TRBJ2-7, with 7 nucleotides matching TRBD1. Per germline, CDR1 LGHNA and CDR2 YSLEER. V lost 0 bases, J lost 6 bases, and 5 bases stayed unmatched. This CDR3 has 14 amino acids. CDR3 nucleotide sequence: TGCGCCAGCAGCCAAGATAGGACAGGAGGCGAGCAGTACTTC. It yields the protein CASSQDRTGGEQYF.

The chain combines TRBV10-3 with TRBJ2-7, with D maybe TRBD1 (6 bases). Trimming stripped 6 bases from V and 0 bases from J, with 12 bases between. Germline V gene lookup returns CDR1 ENHRY and CDR2 SYGVKD. The CDR3 covers 14 residues. The CDR3 nucleotides read TGTGCCATCAGCCCAACAGGGATCTCCTACGAGCAGTACTTC. The encoded protein is CAISPTGISYEQYF.

The gene calls are TRBV18 and TRBJ2-7; 9 bases match TRBD1. Germline trimming cut 8 bases from V and 5 bases from J; bases unmatched to any gene: 10. In germline, CDR1 is KGHSH, CDR2 LQKENI. The CDR3 consists of 14 residues. CDR3 protein: CASAQRQGVDEQYF. For the CDR3, the DNA is TGTGCCAGCGCTCAACGACAGGGGGTGGACGAGCAGTACTTC.

The chain joins TRBV2 to TRBJ2-1, with 13 positions matching TRBD2. The CDR3 length is 16 residues. V lost 6 bases, J lost 4 bases, and 6 bases stayed unmatched. Germline V gene data show CDR1 as SNHLY and CDR2 as FYNNEI. DNA for the CDR3: TGTGCCAGCAGGCGACTAGCGGGGGGCCTTTACAATGAGCAGTTCTTC. This encodes CASRRLAGGLYNEQFF.

This clone was recorded once. The V and J genes are TRBV4-3 and TRBJ2-7, with D hard to call. The V gene's germline CDR1 is LGHNA and CDR2 YSLEER. CDR3 size: 15 residues. The germline V and J ends were trimmed by 1 base and 1 base, with 11 bases remaining between them. This CDR3 is CASSQGPDNSYEQYF. DNA for the CDR3: TGCGCCAGCAGCCAAGGTCCCGACAATTCCTACGAGCAGTACTTC.

The chain joins TRBV27 to TRBJ1-2, with a tentative D call TRBD1 (5 bases). The CDR3 consists of 13 residues. V dropped 6 bases and J dropped 2 bases, with 10 bases sitting between them. Germline-derived CDR1 and CDR2 are MNHEY and SMNVEV (reference sequence). The CDR3 loop is CASRSTANYGYTF. CDR3 coding DNA: TGTGCCAGCAGATCGACAGCGAACTATGGCTACACCTTC.

J is TRBJ1-2 and V is TRBV11-1, with a possible D match to TRBD1 (6 bases). Trimming took off 5 bases at V and 9 bases at J, with 16 bases between the two ends. The length of the CDR3 is 13 residues. The germline V gene encodes CDR1 SGHAT and CDR2 FQDESV (reference sequence). CDR3 nucleotide sequence: TGTGCCAGCAGCGACCCCGCAAGGGGGAGCTACACCTTC. Amino acids: CASSDPARGSYTF.

The V call is TRBV2, the J call TRBJ2-1; TRBD2 aligns across 9 bases. The CDR3 spans 15 residues. In germline, CDR1 is SNHLY, CDR2 FYNNEI. Trimming removed 4 bases from V and 4 bases from J; junction bases left unmatched: 5. CDR3 DNA: TGTGCCAGCAGTGTTACTAGCGGGTCGTACAATGAGCAGTTCTTC. It encodes CASSVTSGSYNEQFF. Full variable domain (outside the CDR3, taken from reference TRBV2 and TRBJ2-1): EPEVTQTPSHQVTQMGQEVILRCVPISNHLYFYWYRQILGQKVEFLVSFYNNEISEKSEIFDDQFSVERPDGSNFTLKIRSTKLEDSAMYFCASSVTSGSYNEQFFGPGTRLTVL.

The V call is TRBV7-9, the J call TRBJ1-6; D not resolved. The germline gives CDR1 SEHNR, CDR2 FQNEAQ (reference sequence). This CDR3 is built from 13 residues. The V and J ends lost 2 bases and 10 bases respectively, with 9 bases between them. Written as DNA, the CDR3 is TGTGCCAGCAGCTTAAATGAGGGATCACCCCTCCACTTT. Translated: CASSLNEGSPLHF.

This clone was detected only a few times. The rearrangement uses TRBV28 and TRBJ2-1; 11 bases align to TRBD2. This CDR3 is built from 16 residues. V shed 6 bases, J shed 0 bases, and the junction held 4 bases outside the gene matches. Looked up from germline, CDR1 is MDHEN and CDR2 is SYDVKM. CDR3 loop: CASRTSGESSYNEQFF. In DNA, the CDR3 is TGTGCCAGCAGGACTAGCGGGGAGAGCTCCTACAATGAGCAGTTCTTC. The full variable domain, with the rest looked up from reference TRBV28 and TRBJ2-1, is DVKVTQSSRYLVKRTGEKVFLECVQDMDHENMFWYRQDPGLGLRLIYFSYDVKMKEKGDIPEGYSVSREKKERFSLILESASTNQTSMYLCASRTSGESSYNEQFFGPGTRLTVL.

This clone was seen more than once but under ten times. Other DNA variants within this sample encode the same CDR3. The chain uses TRBV5-1 and TRBJ2-3; 8 nucleotides line up with TRBD1. The CDR3 runs 14 residues. V was clipped by 3 bases and J by 3 bases; unmatched bases: 3. Germline V gene sequence: CDR1 SGHRS, CDR2 YFSETQ. The CDR3: CASSSDRVTDTQYF. The CDR3 nucleotides read TGCGCCAGCAGCTCGGACAGGGTAACAGATACGCAGTATTTT.

This clone was detected only a few times. V gene TRBV12-2 combines with J gene TRBJ2-7; the table assigns TRBD2, which was not confirmed against the DNA. TRBV12-2 represents a pseudogene. The CDR3 is 16 residues long. CDR3 bases: TGTGCAAGTCGCTTATCGGGGTCTAGCGCCTTGAGGTGGCAGTACTTC. Amino acid sequence: CASRLSGSSALRWQYF.

The chain employs TRBV7-8 and TRBJ2-2, with D possibly TRBD2 on 5 matching bases. V was cut by 1 base and J by 5 bases, with 5 bases left in between. The germline V gene encodes CDR1 SGHVS and CDR2 FQNEAQ. This CDR3 contains 13 residues. DNA for the CDR3: TGTGCCAGCAGCTTAGTAGCGACCGGGGAGCTGTTTTTT. Amino acid sequence: CASSLVATGELFF.

A remark on this clone: The same CDR3 arises from other DNA sequences in this sample as well. This chain uses TRBV9 with TRBJ1-5; the D is unclear. V lost 0 bases and J 0 bases, leaving 4 bases between the germline ends. The CDR3 has 14 amino acids. Germline V gene data show CDR1 as SGDLS and CDR2 as YYNGEE. In nucleotides, the CDR3 is TGTGCCAGCAGCGTAGGGAGTAGCAATCAGCCCCAGCATTTT. It is translated as CASSVGSSNQPQHF.

V usage is TRBV7-8 and J usage is TRBJ2-7, with 10 nucleotides matching TRBD2. In germline, CDR1 is SGHVS, CDR2 FQNEAQ. The CDR3 is 16 amino acids. The junction had 10 bases not matched to a gene; V was cut back by 5 bases and J by 3 bases. The CDR3 nucleotides read TGTGCCAGCAGCCCCCTGGCTAGCGGGGGCGACTACGAGCAGTACTTC. It specifies CASSPLASGGDYEQYF.

V is TRBV25-1 and J is TRBJ2-5; 8 bases align to TRBD1. CDR1 is MGHDK, CDR2 SYGVNS, per germline. The length of the CDR3 is 13 residues. The J segment lost 5 bases and the V segment lost 9 bases, leaving 8 bases of the junction unmatched. CDR3 loop: CARTQGARETQYF. The CDR3 coding sequence is TGTGCCAGAACCCAGGGGGCCAGGGAGACCCAGTACTTC.

V gene TRBV10-2 combines with J gene TRBJ1-1, with a weak D call TRBD1 (5 bases). The CDR3 consists of 14 residues. CDR1 and CDR2 (germline): WSHSY, SAAADI. With 6 bases removed from V and 6 bases from J, the gap between germline ends came to 17 bases. The chain's CDR3 is CASRGSREGAEAFF. The CDR3 coding sequence is TGCGCCAGCAGGGGATCCAGGGAAGGGGCTGAAGCTTTCTTT.

The chain employs TRBV4-3 and TRBJ2-1; tentatively, D is TRBD2 (6 bases). The CDR3 consists of 15 residues. Per germline, CDR1 LGHNA and CDR2 YSLEER. The V end lost 4 bases, the J end lost 7 bases, and 17 bases lay between the germline ends. Here the CDR3 reads CASSPKGLPRNEQFF. The CDR3 DNA is TGCGCCAGCAGCCCAAAGGGACTCCCGCGGAATGAGCAGTTCTTC.

This chain links TRBV7-2 with TRBJ1-5, with D perhaps matching TRBD1 (5 bases). The CDR3 consists of 14 residues. Trimming pared 1 base from V and 4 bases from J, leaving 8 bases between. Germline values: CDR1 SGHTA, CDR2 FQGNSA. CDR3 protein: CASSLVSGNQPQHF. The CDR3 nucleotides are TGTGCCAGCAGCTTAGTATCAGGGAATCAGCCCCAGCATTTT.

The chain employs TRBV7-9 and TRBJ1-1; D possibly corresponds to TRBD1 (6 bases). Trimming cost V 4 bases and J 7 bases, with 10 bases left between them. The CDR3 totals 12 residues. Germline lookup yields CDR1 SEHNR and CDR2 FQNEAQ (reference sequence). The DNA of the CDR3 is TGTGCCAGCAGCTCTGGACAGATTGAAGCTTTCTTT. Its protein product is CASSSGQIEAFF.

The gene calls are TRBV11-3 and TRBJ2-7; D perhaps matches TRBD1 (6 bases). The CDR3 loop spans 14 amino acids. Germline lookup yields CDR1 SGHNT and CDR2 YENEEA. Trimming left V 1 base short and J 6 bases short, with 13 bases between. DNA for the CDR3: TGTGCCAGCAGCTTAGGCCAACAGGGTTCCGAGCAGTACTTC. Translation gives CASSLGQQGSEQYF. Based on the CDR3 plus reference TRBV11-3 and TRBJ2-7, the full variable domain is EAGVVQSPRYKIIEKKQPVAFWCNPISGHNTLYWYLQNLGQGPELLIRYENEEAVDDSQLPKDRFSAERLKGVDSTLKIQPAELGDSAVYLCASSLGQQGSEQYFGPGTRLTVT.

The rearrangement joins TRBV9 to TRBJ1-4; D is uncertain. CDR3 length: 16 residues. Germline CDR1 SGDLS, CDR2 YYNGEE. Trimming pared 0 bases from V and 3 bases from J, leaving 12 bases between. CDR3 in DNA: TGTGCCAGCAGCGTAGGCATGTGGGGAGCTAATGAAAAACTGTTTTTT. This gives the protein CASSVGMWGANEKLFF.

About this clone itself: At one of its ends the junction is not consistent with the germline gene, which may arise from a read error. The chain has TRBV4-2 and TRBJ1-1, with 8 bases matching TRBD1. In germline, CDR1 is LGHNA, CDR2 YNFKEQ. The CDR3 runs to 14 residues. The CDR3 coding sequence is TGTGCCAGCAGTCAAGCCGGGGCAGGGGGCGAAGCTTTCTTT. Its protein product is CASSQAGAGGEAFF.

V is TRBV29-1 and J is TRBJ2-3, with 7 bases lining up with TRBD2. CDR3 length: 16 amino acids. V lost 0 bases to trimming and J lost 3 bases; unmatched junction nucleotides: 9. The germline CDR1 and CDR2 sequences are SQVTM and ANQGSEA. The CDR3 nucleotides read TGCAGCGTTGAAGAGTGGGGGACTAAGGCAACAGATACGCAGTATTTT. It translates to CSVEEWGTKATDTQYF.

This chain joins TRBV2 and TRBJ1-4; a possible D gene is TRBD1 (5 bases). V lost 6 bases, J lost 5 bases, and 16 bases lay in between. Looked up from germline, CDR1 is SNHLY and CDR2 is FYNNEI. The CDR3 covers 15 residues. In DNA form, the CDR3 reads TGTGCCAGCAGGGGGGGGAGACAGCTCAATGAAAAACTGTTTTTT. It translates to CASRGGRQLNEKLFF.

V gene TRBV7-8 combines with J gene TRBJ2-7, with 9 bases matching TRBD1. The germline CDR1 and CDR2 sequences are SGHVS and FQNEAQ. CDR3 length equals 14 residues. With V trimmed by 5 bases and J by 2 bases, 4 bases remained unmatched. The CDR3 loop reads CASSHRDRAYEQYF. The DNA for the CDR3 is TGTGCCAGCAGCCACCGGGACAGGGCCTACGAGCAGTACTTC.

The sample holds a few counts of this clone. This sequence joins TRBV10-3 and TRBJ2-1; TRBD2 aligns across 8 bases. CDR3 length equals 16 residues. With V trimmed by 0 bases and J by 3 bases, 4 bases remained unmatched. Germline lookup yields CDR1 ENHRY and CDR2 SYGVKD. This CDR3 is CAISESGAGGYNEQFF. The CDR3 DNA reads TGTGCCATCAGTGAGTCTGGCGCGGGAGGCTACAATGAGCAGTTCTTC.